Listed below are T cell receptor beta chains from one sample, sequenced in a study of cytomegalovirus exposure and HLA in healthy donors. Sequenced by immunoSEQ multiplex PCR; TCRdb stores in-frame clones only, minus some. The sample records about 110,000 clones, under 85% being singletons. Material for sequencing was PBMCs. These receptors all come from a man between 40 and 49 years old in good health and CMV-seronegative. CDR3s include the opening cysteine and the closing phenylalanine or tryptophan. A D gene is named only where the DNA matches it firmly. Clone size is given for some rows only: seen once, a few or many times, or a class if the clone is expanded.

>TRBV2|NA|once|TRBJ2-7
TGTGCCAGCAGGGACAGCTACGAGCAGTACTTC
CASRDSYEQYF
>TRBV9|TRBD1|NA|TRBJ1-2
TGTGCCAGCAGCGTATCCCCCGGACAGGGGCATAACTATGGCTACACCTTC
CASSVSPGQGHNYGYTF
>TRBV11-2|NA|NA|TRBJ1-1
TGTGCCAGCAGCTCGACAGCTTACACTGAAGCTTTCTTT
CASSSTAYTEAFF
>TRBV28|TRBD1|few|TRBJ1-1
TGTGCCAGCAGTTTGGGACAGGGGTATCGAACTGAAGCTTTCTTT
CASSLGQGYRTEAFF
>TRBV23-1|TRBD1|NA|TRBJ2-3
TGCGCCAGCACCCGGCCGGGACAGCGCCCAGATACGCAGTATTTT
CASTRPGQRPDTQYF
>TRBV5-8|NA|once|TRBJ1-1
TGTGCCAGCAGTCGGGGGGCGAACACTGAAGCTTTCTTT
CASSRGANTEAFF
>TRBV4-1|NA|NA|TRBJ1-1
TGCGCCAGCAGCCAAGATCCGCAGGCCAACACTGAAGCTTTCTTT
CASSQDPQANTEAFF
>TRBV4-3|TRBD1|NA|TRBJ2-2
TGCGCCAGCAGCCAACTCAACAGGGGTAGAGACACCGGGGAGCTGTTTTTT
CASSQLNRGRDTGELFF
>TRBV28|NA|NA|TRBJ1-2
TGTGCCAGCAGAAGTCAGGCAGGGGATGGCTACACCTTC
CASRSQAGDGYTF
>TRBV7-2|NA|NA|TRBJ2-2
TGTGCCAGCAGCTTACCCCAACAGGACACCGGGGAGCTGTTTTTT
CASSLPQQDTGELFF
>TRBV29-1|TRBD1|NA|TRBJ1-3
TGCAGCGTTGCAGGTGACAGGGCGTCTGGAAACACCATATATTTT
CSVAGDRASGNTIYF
>TRBV4-3|NA|NA|TRBJ1-2
TGCGCCAGCAGCCAAGATGCGGGCGGGTATAACTATGGCTACACCTTC
CASSQDAGGYNYGYTF
>TRBV2|TRBD1|few|TRBJ1-2
TGTGCCACATCCAGACAGGGGTCGGGCGGCTACACCTTC
CATSRQGSGGYTF
>TRBV7-3|NA|NA|TRBJ1-1
TGTGCCAGCAGTCTTGGGGCAGTTGATGAAGCTTTCTTT
CASSLGAVDEAFF
>TRBV10-1|NA|NA|TRBJ1-5
TGCGCCAGCAGTGAGACCTACTCCCATCAGCCCCAGCATTTT
CASSETYSHQPQHF
>TRBV6-5|NA|NA|TRBJ1-5
TGTGCCAGCAGTTACTCAAAGGCGGGGTTGGAGCCCCAGCATTTT
CASSYSKAGLEPQHF
>TRBV5-6|NA|NA|TRBJ2-3
TGTGCCAGCAGCTTATGGAGGGGTGGCACAGATACGCAGTATTTT
CASSLWRGGTDTQYF
>TRBV4-3|NA|NA|TRBJ2-5
TGCGCCAGCAGCCAGGGTCGGGGGACCGCCGGGACCCAGTACTTC
CASSQGRGTAGTQYF
>TRBV5-1|TRBD2|NA|TRBJ2-5
TGCGCCACGACCCTCGGGGGGTCACAAGAGACCCAGTACTTC
CATTLGGSQETQYF
>TRBV11-2|NA|NA|TRBJ2-5
TGTGCCAGCAGGAGCAGGGGAAAATCGGAGACCCAGTACTTC
CASRSRGKSETQYF
>TRBV11-2|NA|few|TRBJ2-6
TGTGCCAGCAGCGACGGAGGGGGGGCCGGGGCCAACGTCCTGACTTTC
CASSDGGGAGANVLTF
>TRBV7-9|TRBD1|NA|TRBJ1-1
TGTGCCAGCAGCTTACGGGGGCAGGGGGCTTTTGGCACTGAAGCTTTCTTT
CASSLRGQGAFGTEAFF
>TRBV4-2|NA|NA|TRBJ1-1
TGTGCCAGCAGCCAACTCGGGGTCGACACTGAAGCTTTCTTT
CASSQLGVDTEAFF
>TRBV5-1|NA|few|TRBJ2-5
TGCGCCAGCAGCCGGCTGCGGGAGACCCAGTACTTC
CASSRLRETQYF
>TRBV4-3|NA|once|TRBJ1-1
TGCGCCAGCAGCCAAGGAGTGAACACTGAAGCTTTCTTT
CASSQGVNTEAFF
>TRBV5-1|NA|NA|TRBJ2-2
TGCGCCAGCAGCTTGGCTCTAACGAACACCGGGGAGCTGTTTTTT
CASSLALTNTGELFF
>TRBV29-1|TRBD2|NA|TRBJ2-3
TGCAGCGTTGATCGGGGGGGCAGCACAGATACGCAGTATTTT
CSVDRGGSTDTQYF
>TRBV2|NA|NA|TRBJ2-4
TGTGCCAGCGCCGTGCAGGGATTAGCCAAAAACATTCAGTACTTC
CASAVQGLAKNIQYF
>TRBV30|TRBD1|NA|TRBJ2-7
TGTGCCTGGGGGACAGGGGCCTACGAGCAGTACTTC
CAWGTGAYEQYF
>TRBV28|NA|NA|TRBJ1-5
TGTGCCAGCAGTTCGGGGGGTATCCAGCCCCAGCATTTT
CASSSGGIQPQHF
>TRBV4-3|TRBD1|NA|TRBJ1-2
TGCGCCAGCAGCCAAGGGACAGGGACTCGGCCTAACTATGGCTACACCTTC
CASSQGTGTRPNYGYTF
>TRBV13|TRBD2|few|TRBJ2-1
TGTGCCAGCAGCCACAGTAGGTCTAGCGGTTCCTACAATGAGCAGTTCTTC
CASSHSRSSGSYNEQFF
>TRBV4-3|NA|NA|TRBJ1-6
TGCGCCAGCAGCCAAGGGTACAGTACAAATTCACCCCTCCACTTT
CASSQGYSTNSPLHF
>TRBV2|NA|NA|TRBJ2-7
TGTGCCAGCAGCCAGCAGGGGTCCTACGAGCAGTACTTC
CASSQQGSYEQYF
>TRBV11-2|TRBD1|NA|TRBJ1-2
TGTGCCAGCAGCTGGACAGGGGCTGGGGGCTACACCTTC
CASSWTGAGGYTF
>TRBV11-2|NA|NA|TRBJ1-5
TGTGCCAGCAGCTTAGTTCCGGGCCAGGGCAGCAATCAGCCCCAGCATTTT
CASSLVPGQGSNQPQHF
>TRBV6-5|NA|NA|TRBJ2-7
TGTGCCAGCAGGCAGTCCCTTCCAACCTACGAGCAGTACTTC
CASRQSLPTYEQYF
>TRBV18|NA|NA|TRBJ2-1
TGTGCCAGCTCTGGAAGGGGCTCCCATGATGAGCAGTTCTTC
CASSGRGSHDEQFF
>TRBV5-6|NA|NA|TRBJ2-2
TGTGCCAGCAGCTCGTCCGGGGAGCTGTTTTTT
CASSSSGELFF
>TRBV19|TRBD1|NA|TRBJ1-3
TGTGCCAGTCGAGATATGACAGGGACCGGAAGCACCATATATTTT
CASRDMTGTGSTIYF
>TRBV19|TRBD2|NA|TRBJ2-6
TGTGCCAGTGCCAGCTTGACTAGCGGGGGATCTGGGGCCAACGTCCTGACTTTC
CASASLTSGGSGANVLTF
>TRBV7-9|NA|NA|TRBJ1-6
TGTGCCAGCAGCCTTAGTGGGGACTCAAGCTCACCCCTCCACTTT
CASSLSGDSSSPLHF
>TRBV6-5|NA|NA|TRBJ2-5
TGTGCCAGCAGTTACTCCGGGGGGCCAGGGCAAGAGACCCAGTACTTC
CASSYSGGPGQETQYF
>TRBV5-4|TRBD2|NA|TRBJ2-3
TGTGCCAGCAGCTCGGGGGGACTAGCAGGGGGACAGCTTACGCAGTATTTT
CASSSGGLAGGQLTQYF
>TRBV27|NA|NA|TRBJ1-4
TGTGCCAGCACCGTTAGGTACGGGAATGAAAAACTGTTTTTT
CASTVRYGNEKLFF
>TRBV7-2|NA|NA|TRBJ2-7
TGTGCCAGCAGCTTCGCACGGGGCGAGCAGTACTTC
CASSFARGEQYF
>TRBV7-2|TRBD2|NA|TRBJ2-3
TGTGCCAGCAGCCGCCTACTAGCGGGGCCCGCAGATACGCAGTATTTT
CASSRLLAGPADTQYF
>TRBV7-8|TRBD1|NA|TRBJ1-2
TGTGCCAGCAGCTTAGACACAGGGGATGGGGGCTACACCTTC
CASSLDTGDGGYTF
>TRBV5-4|TRBD1|NA|TRBJ2-2
TGTGCCAGCAGTTTAGTTGGACAGGGGTGGAACACCGGGGAGCTGTTTTTT
CASSLVGQGWNTGELFF